These 2 T cell receptor beta chains came from one sample sequenced in a study of T cells expressing NK-cell markers. TCRdb re-analyzed the 5' RACE reads; it lists each CDR3 protein once, without DNA. The table lists 150,000 to 180,000 distinct CDR3 sequences. Sample: blood T cells: a sorted CD56 or NKG2C T cell subset, CD4+ or CD8+ T cells, or bulk PBMC T cells (not recorded which). Receptor source: a woman aged 50 to 60 in good health.

The chain combines TRBV29-1 with TRBJ2-3; the D gene TCRdb calls, TRBD1, cannot be checked with no DNA. The germline gives CDR1 SQVTM, CDR2 ANQGSEA. The CDR3 covers 13 residues. This chain's CDR3 is CSGGGTGADTQYF.

The V gene is TRBV11-2, the J gene TRBJ2-1; TCRdb's assignment of TRBD2 cannot be checked, as there is no DNA. The CDR3 spans 16 residues. The germline V gene encodes CDR1 SGHAT and CDR2 FQNNGV. The CDR3 loop is CASSWGRASSYNEQFF.